The 5 T cell receptor beta chains listed next were all sequenced from one sample in a study of blood T cell repertoires in COVID-19. Clones were read by immunoSEQ multiplex PCR, and TCRdb kept only the in-frame ones, dropping some. Of 200,000 to 300,000 clones in the sample, 65% to 90% were seen once. The sequencing input was peripheral blood. These TCRs come from a man aged 50 or older with COVID-19, enrolled during active disease.

The gene calls are TRBV6-5 and TRBJ2-2; a weak D match, TRBD2 (7 bases). The V end lost 8 bases, the J end lost 4 bases, and 14 bases lay between the germline ends. The V gene's germline CDR1 is MNHEY and CDR2 SVGAGI. CDR3 length equals 14 residues. DNA for the CDR3: TGTGCCAGCGGACGGGGGGCTGGCACCGGGGAGCTGTTTTTT. Its translation is CASGRGAGTGELFF.

The chain carries TRBV12-3 or TRBV12-4 and TRBJ1-2, with 7 positions matching TRBD1. The CDR3 consists of 13 residues. V trimming: 8 bases; J trimming: 0 bases; junction bases outside the gene matches: 3. CDR3 bases: TGTGCCAGCCGGGGACAGCCTAACTATGGCTACACCTTC. Protein: CASRGQPNYGYTF.

V and J are TRBV6-2 or TRBV6-3 and TRBJ2-2; D unresolved. The CDR3 is 19 residues long. The germline CDR1 and CDR2 sequences are MNHEY and SVGEGT. V lost 0 bases and J 1 base, leaving 18 bases between the germline ends. The CDR3 sequence is CASSYSGLSGSQNTGELFF. CDR3 bases: TGTGCCAGCAGTTACTCGGGTCTATCGGGTTCCCAGAACACCGGGGAGCTGTTTTTT.

This chain connects TRBV4-1 to TRBJ2-7; D possibly corresponds to TRBD1 (6 bases). The CDR3 sequence is 16 residues long. V shed 1 base and J shed 0 bases, with 13 bases lying between them. Germline values: CDR1 MGHRA, CDR2 YSYEKL. The CDR3 nucleotides read TGCGCCAGCAGCCAAGGAGGGGACACCGGCTCCTACGAGCAGTACTTC. This sequence encodes CASSQGGDTGSYEQYF.

The chain joins TRBV5-1 to TRBJ2-7; D is uncertain. V lost 0 bases, J lost 0 bases, and 4 bases lay in between. CDR1 is SGHRS and CDR2 is YFSETQ in the germline V gene. The CDR3 extends over 13 amino acids. This CDR3 is CASSLDNSYEQYF. The CDR3 DNA reads TGCGCCAGCAGCTTGGACAACTCCTACGAGCAGTACTTC.